This T cell receptor beta chain was captured by sequencing in a study of shared clonotypes between healthy human individuals. Splitting of each subset's genomic DNA was done evenly across several immunoSEQ plates. Profiled with immunoSEQ multiplex PCR; TCRdb holds only in-frame clones, not every one. The sample carries about 1.4 million clones, about 96% recorded once. Germline V gene sequence: CDR1 MNHEY, CDR2 SVGAGI. CDR3 length equals 15 residues. V gave up 6 bases and J gave up 2 bases, with 14 bases separating them. This TCR was recovered from a man aged 25 to 45 in good health. Material for sequencing was naive CD4+ T cells sorted from blood. Subset noted: CD45RA+ positively selected. The chain has TRBV6-5 and TRBJ1-3; perhaps TRBD1 as D (6 bases). CDR3 in amino acids: CASSTPGEAGNTIYF. The CDR3 DNA is TGTGCCAGCAGCACACCAGGGGAGGCTGGAAACACCATATATTTT.